Detailed here is one T cell receptor beta chain. As yet, its antigen is unknown. These data are taken from a study of blood T cells in healthy people across ages. The authors ran a second PCR of roughly 6 to 12 cycles using a sample-barcoded 5' primer and a J-beta primer mix. TCRdb itself ran the 5' RACE reads through MiXCR, one entry per CDR3 protein. The sample includes roughly 1.5 million distinct CDR3 sequences, around 40% seen only once; the top ten take approximately 4.1%. General observations from the study: CMV status of donors was not determined, possibly confounding expanded clonotype changes. TCR beta diversity was tightly associated with the proportion of naive T cells.

Sequencing input: blood. The receptor's source is a young woman in good health.

The CDR3 nucleotides read TGTGCCAGCAGCTTAGAACCCAATACGCAGTATTTT. Translation: CASSLEPNTQYF. The chain has TRBV7-9 and TRBJ2-3; no clear D. The CDR3 runs 12 residues. The V and J ends lost 1 base and 7 bases respectively, with 6 bases between them. The V gene's germline CDR1 is SEHNR and CDR2 FQNEAQ (reference sequence). Full variable domain (rest looked up from reference TRBV7-9 and TRBJ2-3): DTGVSQNPRHKITKRGQNVTFRCDPISEHNRLYWYRQTLGQGPEFLTYFQNEAQLEKSRLLSDRFSAERPKGSFSTLEIQRTEQGDSAMYLCASSLEPNTQYFGPGTRLTVL.